These 15 T cell receptor beta chains were sequenced from one sample in a study of cytomegalovirus exposure and HLA in healthy donors (dated by TCRdb to the late 2010s). Library preparation was by the immunoSEQ multiplex PCR assay. A mixture of 60 forward primers for TCR Vbeta segments and 13 reverse primers for TCR Jbeta segments was used in the multiplex PCR. In TCRdb, the immuneACCESS table is reduced to in-frame sequences with V and J assigned. These tables do not hold every clone; where another copy was compared, an unresolved V gene accounts for under half, and the others remain unexplained. For this sample the table gives fewer than 150,000 clones, of which roughly 75% were detected only once. The ten biggest clones cover approximately 6.3% of the sample. Sequencing was done on a sample of PBMCs. These TCRs come from a middle-aged man in good health and CMV-seropositive.

The chain recombines TRBV7-9 with TRBJ2-7; TRBD2 agrees at 11 bases. J was trimmed by 7 bases and V by 5 bases; bases with no gene match: 7. This CDR3 has 14 residues. Germline assignment: CDR1 SEHNR and CDR2 FQNEAQ (reference sequence). The chain's CDR3 is CASSNSGRAGEQYF. DNA for the CDR3: TGTGCCAGCAGCAATAGCGGGAGGGCCGGGGAGCAGTACTTC.

CDR3 in amino acids: CASSLAIGQGVGNEQFF. CDR3 sequence (DNA): TGCGCCAGCAGCTTGGCCATTGGACAGGGAGTGGGGAATGAGCAGTTCTTC. This chain uses TRBV5-1 with TRBJ2-1; 8 bases align to TRBD1. The CDR3 loop spans 17 amino acids. CDR1 and CDR2 from the germline V gene are SGHRS and YFSETQ. Trimming at V came to 0 bases and at J to 7 bases, leaving 12 bases not matched to a gene.

The V gene is TRBV5-1, the J gene TRBJ2-3; TRBD1 aligns across 9 bases. Germline loops: CDR1 SGHRS, CDR2 YFSETQ. The V and J ends lost 2 bases and 3 bases, in that order; junction bases with no gene match: 1. The CDR3 spans 14 residues. The CDR3 DNA is TGCGCCAGCAGCTTCGGGACAGGGACAGATACGCAGTATTTT. This sequence encodes CASSFGTGTDTQYF.

V and J are TRBV6-5 and TRBJ1-1; a weak D match, TRBD1 (5 bases). The CDR3 consists of 13 residues. CDR1 and CDR2 from the germline V gene are MNHEY and SVGAGI. V gave up 7 bases and J gave up 4 bases, with 13 bases separating them. The DNA of the CDR3 is TGTGCCAGCACCACGGGGGGTGTCACTGAAGCTTTCTTT. Translation: CASTTGGVTEAFF.

The table lists this clone with a count of one. The chain employs TRBV5-5 and TRBJ1-5; the match to TRBD1 covers 10 bases. CDR1 is SGHKS and CDR2 is YYEKEE in the germline V gene (reference sequence). CDR3 length: 15 amino acids. V was clipped by 4 bases and J by 7 bases; unmatched bases: 8. Written as DNA, the CDR3 is TGTGCCAGCAGCACGACAGGGGGCGCGGGGCAGCCCCAGCATTTT. This codes for CASSTTGGAGQPQHF.

The chain recombines TRBV19 with TRBJ2-7; 10 bases map to TRBD2. Germline assignment: CDR1 LNHDA and CDR2 SQIVND (reference sequence). V dropped 5 bases and J dropped 7; count of bases not matched to a gene: 14. The CDR3 consists of 16 residues. The CDR3 loop reads CASSSAPGLAIGEQYF. The CDR3 DNA reads as TGTGCCAGTAGTTCTGCCCCGGGACTAGCGATTGGGGAGCAGTACTTC.

The chain couples TRBV5-4 to TRBJ2-7, with TRBD2 matching over 9 bases. V was clipped by 2 bases and J by 0 bases; unmatched bases: 3. The CDR3 runs 15 residues. Germline CDR1 is SGHNT and CDR2 is YYREEE (reference sequence). The CDR3 nucleotides are TGTGCCAGCAGCTTAGGTAGCGGGAGCTCCTACGAGCAGTACTTC. It codes for CASSLGSGSSYEQYF.

Only one count was recorded for this clone. J is TRBJ2-1 and V is TRBV5-6; possible D gene TRBD2, 7 bases. The length of the CDR3 is 15 residues. V was trimmed by 2 bases and J by 8 bases, leaving 17 bases between them. Germline lookup yields CDR1 SGHDT and CDR2 YYEEEE. For the CDR3, the DNA is TGTGCCAGCAGCTTAGGGGGGGGGATGATTTATGAGCAGTTCTTC. Protein product: CASSLGGGMIYEQFF.

J is TRBJ1-2 and V is TRBV7-2, with D perhaps TRBD1 (5 bases). Germline lookup yields CDR1 SGHTA and CDR2 FQGNSA. The length of the CDR3 is 15 residues. Trimming cost V 7 bases and J 6 bases, with 21 bases left between them. CDR3 residues: CASTPSRGLGDGYTF. CDR3 DNA: TGTGCCAGCACCCCTTCCCGGGGGTTGGGGGATGGCTACACCTTC.

Remarks on this clone: Mismatch with germline at one junction end may stem from a read error. The chain uses TRBV7-9 and TRBJ2-7, with a weak D call TRBD1 (5 bases). The CDR3 consists of 11 residues. Looked up from germline, CDR1 is SEHNR and CDR2 is FQNEAQ (reference sequence). CDR3 DNA sequence: TGTGCCAGCAGCTTAGAAGGGGCCCTCTTTTTC. Translating gives CASSLEGALFF.

V gene TRBV4-2 combines with J gene TRBJ1-1; TRBD1 matches 8 bases. Germline CDR1 and CDR2: LGHNA and YNFKEQ. The trim removed 0 bases at V and 5 bases at J, leaving 8 bases unmatched. The CDR3 sequence is 16 residues long. The CDR3 protein is CASSQEPGGDPTEAFF. DNA for the CDR3: TGTGCCAGCAGCCAAGAGCCAGGGGGCGATCCGACTGAAGCTTTCTTT.

This clone is a singleton in its sample. The J gene is TRBJ1-1, the V gene TRBV15; 8 positions match TRBD1. With 8 bases clipped from V and 7 bases from J, the junction kept 15 bases outside the gene matches. The germline V gene has CDR1 LNHNV and CDR2 YYDKDF (reference sequence). There are 15 residues in the CDR3. The CDR3 is CATQSRETGDNEAFF. The CDR3, as DNA: TGTGCCACCCAAAGTAGGGAGACAGGGGACAATGAAGCTTTCTTT.

The rearrangement joins TRBV7-8 to TRBJ2-3, with 9 bases fitting TRBD2. V lost 0 bases, J lost 0 bases, and 4 bases stayed unmatched. Germline assignment: CDR1 SGHVS and CDR2 FQNEAQ. The CDR3 sequence is 17 residues long. CDR3 amino acids: CASSLAGLAISTDTQYF. CDR3 nucleotide sequence: TGTGCCAGCAGCTTAGCGGGACTAGCTATTAGCACAGATACGCAGTATTTT.

The V and J genes are TRBV5-4 and TRBJ1-2; D is perhaps TRBD1 (6 bases). Germline values: CDR1 SGHNT, CDR2 YYREEE (reference sequence). With 0 bases removed from V and 6 bases from J, the gap between germline ends came to 15 bases. The CDR3 totals 15 residues. The CDR3 loop is CASSLGPGVGDGYTF. The CDR3 nucleotides are TGTGCCAGCAGCTTGGGGCCAGGGGTAGGCGATGGCTACACCTTC. Full variable domain (outside the CDR3, taken from reference TRBV5-4 and TRBJ1-2): ETGVTQSPTHLIKTRGQQVTLRCSSQSGHNTVSWYQQALGQGPQFIFQYYREEENGRGNFPPRFSGLQFPNYSSELNVNALELDDSALYLCASSLGPGVGDGYTFGSGTRLTVV.

The chain joins TRBV27 to TRBJ2-3; TRBD1 might be the D (6 bases). V was clipped by 2 bases and J by 2 bases, with 17 bases between them. CDR3 length: 17 residues. Germline CDR1 and CDR2: MNHEY and SMNVEV (reference sequence). Here the CDR3 reads CASSLRAGAIFTDTQYF. Written as DNA, the CDR3 is TGTGCCAGCAGTTTAAGGGCAGGGGCGATATTCACAGATACGCAGTATTTT.